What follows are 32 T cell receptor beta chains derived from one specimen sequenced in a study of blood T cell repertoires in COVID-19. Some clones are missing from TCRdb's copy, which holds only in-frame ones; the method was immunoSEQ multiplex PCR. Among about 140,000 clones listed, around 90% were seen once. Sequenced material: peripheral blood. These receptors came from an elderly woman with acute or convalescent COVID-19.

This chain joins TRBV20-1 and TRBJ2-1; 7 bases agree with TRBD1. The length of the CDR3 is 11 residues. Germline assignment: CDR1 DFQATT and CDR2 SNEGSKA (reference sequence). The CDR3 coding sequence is TGCAGGCCGCAAGGGGGCGGTGAGCAGTTCTTC. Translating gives CRPQGGGEQFF.

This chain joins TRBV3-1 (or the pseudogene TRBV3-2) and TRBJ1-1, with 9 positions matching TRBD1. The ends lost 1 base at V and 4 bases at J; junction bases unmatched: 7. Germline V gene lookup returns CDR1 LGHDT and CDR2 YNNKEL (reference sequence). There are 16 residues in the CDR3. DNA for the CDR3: TGTGCCAGCAGCCAAGGCCCAGACAGGGGGAGCACTGAAGCTTTCTTT. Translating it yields CASSQGPDRGSTEAFF.

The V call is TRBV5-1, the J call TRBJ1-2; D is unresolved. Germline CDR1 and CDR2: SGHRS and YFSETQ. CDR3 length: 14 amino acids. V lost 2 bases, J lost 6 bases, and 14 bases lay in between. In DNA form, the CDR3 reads TGCGCCAGCAGCTTCCGGATGAGCGACGATGGCTACACCTTC. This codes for CASSFRMSDDGYTF. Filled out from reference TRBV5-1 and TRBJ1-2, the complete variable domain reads KAGVTQTPRYLIKTRGQQVTLSCSPISGHRSVSWYQQTPGQGLQFLFEYFSETQRNKGNFPGRFSGRQFSNSRSEMNVSTLELGDSALYLCASSFRMSDDGYTFGSGTRLTVV.

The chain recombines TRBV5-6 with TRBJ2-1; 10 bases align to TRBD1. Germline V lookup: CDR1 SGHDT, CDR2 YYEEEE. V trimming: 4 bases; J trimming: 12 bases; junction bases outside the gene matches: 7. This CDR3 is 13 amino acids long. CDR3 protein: CASSPDRDRGQFF. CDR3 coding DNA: TGTGCCAGCAGCCCCGACCGGGACAGGGGGCAGTTCTTC.

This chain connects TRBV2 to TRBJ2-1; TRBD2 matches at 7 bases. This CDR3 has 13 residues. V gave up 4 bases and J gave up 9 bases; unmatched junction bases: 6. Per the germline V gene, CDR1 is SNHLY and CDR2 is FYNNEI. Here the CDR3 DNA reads TGTGCCAGCAGTGGGGGCTGGGAGGGTGAGCAGTTCTTC. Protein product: CASSGGWEGEQFF.

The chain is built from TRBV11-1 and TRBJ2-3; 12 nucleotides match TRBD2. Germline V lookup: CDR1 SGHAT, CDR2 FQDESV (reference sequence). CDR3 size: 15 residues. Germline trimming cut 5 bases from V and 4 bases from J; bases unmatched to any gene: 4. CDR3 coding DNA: TGTGCCAGCAGCCCCGGACTAGCGGGACCAGATACGCAGTATTTT. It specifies CASSPGLAGPDTQYF.

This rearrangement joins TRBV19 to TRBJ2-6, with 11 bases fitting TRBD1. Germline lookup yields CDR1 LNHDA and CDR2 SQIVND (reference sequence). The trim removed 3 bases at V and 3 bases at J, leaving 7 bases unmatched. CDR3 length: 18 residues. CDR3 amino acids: CASSIRGQGASGANVLTF. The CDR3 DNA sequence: TGTGCCAGTAGTATCCGAGGACAGGGGGCCAGTGGGGCCAACGTCCTGACTTTC. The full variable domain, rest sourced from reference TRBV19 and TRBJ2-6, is DGGITQSPKYLFRKEGQNVTLSCEQNLNHDAMYWYRQDPGQGLRLIYYSQIVNDFQKGDIAEGYSVSREKKESFPLTVTSAQKNPTAFYLCASSIRGQGASGANVLTFGAGSRLTVL.

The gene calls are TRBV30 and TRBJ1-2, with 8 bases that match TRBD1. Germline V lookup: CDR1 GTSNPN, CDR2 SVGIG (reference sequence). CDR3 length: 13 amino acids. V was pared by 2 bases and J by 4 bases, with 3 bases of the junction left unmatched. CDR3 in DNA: TGTGCCTGGAGTATCGGACAGGGCTATGGCTACACCTTC. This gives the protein CAWSIGQGYGYTF.

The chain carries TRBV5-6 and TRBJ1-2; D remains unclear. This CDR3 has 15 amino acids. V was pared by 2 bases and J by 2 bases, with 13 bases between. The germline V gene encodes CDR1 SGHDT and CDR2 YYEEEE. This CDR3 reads CASSLGPTQNYGYTF. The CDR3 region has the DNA TGTGCCAGCAGCTTAGGTCCGACACAGAACTATGGCTACACCTTC.

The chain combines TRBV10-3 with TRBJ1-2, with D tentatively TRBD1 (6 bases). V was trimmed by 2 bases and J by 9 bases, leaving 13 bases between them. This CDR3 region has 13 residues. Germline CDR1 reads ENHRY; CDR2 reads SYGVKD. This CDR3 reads CAISEGQRDSYTF. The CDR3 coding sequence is TGTGCCATCAGTGAGGGACAGCGAGATAGCTACACCTTC.

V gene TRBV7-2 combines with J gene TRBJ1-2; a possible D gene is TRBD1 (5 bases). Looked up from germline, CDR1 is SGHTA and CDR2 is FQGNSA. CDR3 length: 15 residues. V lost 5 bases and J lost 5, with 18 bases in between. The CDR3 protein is CASSPTSARVYGYTF. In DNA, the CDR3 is TGTGCCAGCAGCCCAACCTCGGCCAGGGTATATGGCTACACCTTC.

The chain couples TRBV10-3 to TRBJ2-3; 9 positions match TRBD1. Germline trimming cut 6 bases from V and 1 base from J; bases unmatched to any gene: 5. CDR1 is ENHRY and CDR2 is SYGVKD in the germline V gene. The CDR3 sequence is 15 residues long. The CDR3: CAISTGQGGTDTQYF. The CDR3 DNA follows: TGTGCCATCAGCACGGGACAGGGAGGCACAGATACGCAGTATTTT.

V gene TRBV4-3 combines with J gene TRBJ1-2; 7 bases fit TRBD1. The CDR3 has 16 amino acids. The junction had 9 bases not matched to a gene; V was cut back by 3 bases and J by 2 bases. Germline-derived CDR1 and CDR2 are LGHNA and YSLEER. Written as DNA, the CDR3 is TGCGCCAGCAGCCATGTTACAGGGGATCTGAACTATGGCTACACCTTC. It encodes CASSHVTGDLNYGYTF.

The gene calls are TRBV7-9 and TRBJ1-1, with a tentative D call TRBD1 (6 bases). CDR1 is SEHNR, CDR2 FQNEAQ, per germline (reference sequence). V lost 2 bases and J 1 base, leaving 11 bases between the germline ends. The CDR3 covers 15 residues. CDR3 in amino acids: CASSLRGGANTEAFF. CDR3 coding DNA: TGTGCCAGCAGCTTAAGAGGGGGAGCGAACACTGAAGCTTTCTTT.

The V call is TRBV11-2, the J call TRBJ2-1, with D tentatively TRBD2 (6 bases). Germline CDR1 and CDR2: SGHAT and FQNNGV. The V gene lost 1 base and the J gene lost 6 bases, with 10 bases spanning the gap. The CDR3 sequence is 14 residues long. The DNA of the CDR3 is TGTGCCAGCAGCTTAGTACTAGCTCGCAATGAGCAGTTCTTC. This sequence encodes CASSLVLARNEQFF. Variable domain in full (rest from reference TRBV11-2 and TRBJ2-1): EAGVAQSPRYKIIEKRQSVAFWCNPISGHATLYWYQQILGQGPKLLIQFQNNGVVDDSQLPKDRFSAERLKGVDSTLKIQPAKLEDSAVYLCASSLVLARNEQFFGPGTRLTVL.

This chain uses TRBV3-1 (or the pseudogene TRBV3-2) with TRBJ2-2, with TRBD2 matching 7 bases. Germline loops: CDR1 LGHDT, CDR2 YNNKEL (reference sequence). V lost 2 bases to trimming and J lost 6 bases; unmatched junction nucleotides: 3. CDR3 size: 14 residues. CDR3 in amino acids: CASSQRLAPGELFF. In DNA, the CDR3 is TGTGCCAGCAGCCAAAGACTAGCCCCCGGGGAGCTGTTTTTT.

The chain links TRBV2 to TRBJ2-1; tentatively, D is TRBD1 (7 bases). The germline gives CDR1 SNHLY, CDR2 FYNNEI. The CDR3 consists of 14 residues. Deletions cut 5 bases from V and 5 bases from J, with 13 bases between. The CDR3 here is CASSRLGGHNEQFF. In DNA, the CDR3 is TGTGCCAGCAGTAGACTAGGGGGCCACAATGAGCAGTTCTTC.

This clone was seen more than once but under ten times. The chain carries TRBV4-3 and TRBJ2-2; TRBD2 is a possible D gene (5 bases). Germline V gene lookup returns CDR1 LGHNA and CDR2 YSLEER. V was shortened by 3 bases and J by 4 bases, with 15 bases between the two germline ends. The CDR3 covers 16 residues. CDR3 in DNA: TGCGCCAGCAGCCAGGAGACTAACATCGGCACCGGGGAGCTGTTTTTT. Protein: CASSQETNIGTGELFF.

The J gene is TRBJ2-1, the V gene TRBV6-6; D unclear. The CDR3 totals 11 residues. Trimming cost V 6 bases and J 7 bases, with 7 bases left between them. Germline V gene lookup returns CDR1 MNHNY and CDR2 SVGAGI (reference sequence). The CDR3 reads CASRRENEQFF. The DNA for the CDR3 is TGTGCCAGCAGGCGCGAGAATGAGCAGTTCTTC.

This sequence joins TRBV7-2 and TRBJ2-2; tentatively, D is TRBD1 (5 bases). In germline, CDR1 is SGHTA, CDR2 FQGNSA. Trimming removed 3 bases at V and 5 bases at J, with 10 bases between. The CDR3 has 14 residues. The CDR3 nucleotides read TGTGCCAGCAGCTTGTCTCCAGGGACCGGGGAGCTGTTTTTT. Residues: CASSLSPGTGELFF. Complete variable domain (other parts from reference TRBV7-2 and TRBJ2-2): GAGVSQSPSNKVTEKGKDVELRCDPISGHTALYWYRQSLGQGLEFLIYFQGNSAPDKSGLPSDRFSAERTGGSVSTLTIQRTQQEDSAVYLCASSLSPGTGELFFGEGSRLTVL.

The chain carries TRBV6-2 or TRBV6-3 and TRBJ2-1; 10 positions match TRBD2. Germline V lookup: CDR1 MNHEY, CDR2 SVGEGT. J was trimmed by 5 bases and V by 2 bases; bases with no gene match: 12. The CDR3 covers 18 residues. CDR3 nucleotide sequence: TGTGCCAGCAGTTACCGGCTAGCGGGGGAACCGGTTAACAATGAGCAGTTCTTC. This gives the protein CASSYRLAGEPVNNEQFF.

The CDR3, as DNA: TGCGCCAGCAGCTTGCCCCTAGCTCGGGGGGTTGATACGCAGTATTTT. Translated: CASSLPLARGVDTQYF. This chain connects TRBV5-1 to TRBJ2-3; 7 nucleotides align to TRBD2. After removal of 1 base from V and 6 bases from J, the junction contained 11 bases not matched to a gene. Germline assignment: CDR1 SGHRS and CDR2 YFSETQ. This CDR3 has 16 residues.

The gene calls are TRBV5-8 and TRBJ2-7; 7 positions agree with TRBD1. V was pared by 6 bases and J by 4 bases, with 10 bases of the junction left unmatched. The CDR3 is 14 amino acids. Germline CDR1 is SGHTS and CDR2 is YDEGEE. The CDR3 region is CASKETQGVYEQYF. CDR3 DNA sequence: TGTGCCAGCAAGGAGACCCAGGGGGTGTACGAGCAGTACTTC. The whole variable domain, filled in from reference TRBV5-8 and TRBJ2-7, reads EAGVTQSPTHLIKTRGQQATLRCSPISGHTSVYWYQQALGLGLQFLLWYDEGEERNRGNFPPRFSGRQFPNYSSELNVNALELEDSALYLCASKETQGVYEQYFGPGTRLTVT.

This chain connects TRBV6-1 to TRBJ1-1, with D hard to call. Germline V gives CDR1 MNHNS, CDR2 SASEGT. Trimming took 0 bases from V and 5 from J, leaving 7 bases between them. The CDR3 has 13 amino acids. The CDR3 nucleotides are TGTGCCAGCAGTGAAGCTGTGGAGACTGAAGCTTTCTTT. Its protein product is CASSEAVETEAFF.

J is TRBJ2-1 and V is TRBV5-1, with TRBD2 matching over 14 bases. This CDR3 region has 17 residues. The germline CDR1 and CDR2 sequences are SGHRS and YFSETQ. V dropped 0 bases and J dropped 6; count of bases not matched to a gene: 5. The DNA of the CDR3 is TGCGCCAGCAGCTTGGGGACTAGCGGGGGGACGCCCAATGAGCAGTTCTTC. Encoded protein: CASSLGTSGGTPNEQFF.

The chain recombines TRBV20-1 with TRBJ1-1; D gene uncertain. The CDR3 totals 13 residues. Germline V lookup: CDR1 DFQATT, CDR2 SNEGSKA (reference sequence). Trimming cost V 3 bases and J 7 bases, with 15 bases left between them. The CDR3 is CSASSTSRGEAFF. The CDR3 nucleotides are TGCAGTGCTAGTAGTACAAGTAGAGGTGAAGCTTTCTTT.

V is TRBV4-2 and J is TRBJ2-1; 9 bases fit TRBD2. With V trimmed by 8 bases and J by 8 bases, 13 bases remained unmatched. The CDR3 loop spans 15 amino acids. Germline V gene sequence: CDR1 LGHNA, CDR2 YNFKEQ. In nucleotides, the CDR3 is TGTGCCAGCGCTAGGGGGACTAGCTTAATCGATGAGCAGTTCTTC. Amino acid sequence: CASARGTSLIDEQFF.

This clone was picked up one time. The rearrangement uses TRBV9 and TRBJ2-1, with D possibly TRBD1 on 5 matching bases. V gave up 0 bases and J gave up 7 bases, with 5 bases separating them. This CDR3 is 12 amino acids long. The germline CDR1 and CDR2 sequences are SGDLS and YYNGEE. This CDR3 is CASSVEGNEQFF. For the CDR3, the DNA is TGTGCCAGCAGCGTAGAGGGGAATGAGCAGTTCTTC.

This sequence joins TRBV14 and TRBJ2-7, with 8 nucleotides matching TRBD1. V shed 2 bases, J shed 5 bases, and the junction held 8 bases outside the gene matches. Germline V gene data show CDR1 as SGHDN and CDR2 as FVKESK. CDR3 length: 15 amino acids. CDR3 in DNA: TGTGCCAGCAGCCAACGCCACGACAGGGGCCACGAGCAGTACTTC. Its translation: CASSQRHDRGHEQYF.

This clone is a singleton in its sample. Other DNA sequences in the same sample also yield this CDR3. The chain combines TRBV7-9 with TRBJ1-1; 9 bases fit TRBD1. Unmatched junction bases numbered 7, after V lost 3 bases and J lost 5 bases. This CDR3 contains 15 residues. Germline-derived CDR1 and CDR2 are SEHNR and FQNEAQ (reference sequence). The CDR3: CASSLATGGATEAFF. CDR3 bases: TGTGCCAGCAGCTTGGCCACAGGGGGCGCGACTGAAGCTTTCTTT.

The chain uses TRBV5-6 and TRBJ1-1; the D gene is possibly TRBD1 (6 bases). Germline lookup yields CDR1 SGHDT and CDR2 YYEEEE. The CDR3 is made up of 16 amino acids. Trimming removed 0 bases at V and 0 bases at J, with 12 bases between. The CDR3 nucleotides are TGTGCCAGCAGCTTGGCTCAGGGGTGGATGAACACTGAAGCTTTCTTT. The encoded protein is CASSLAQGWMNTEAFF. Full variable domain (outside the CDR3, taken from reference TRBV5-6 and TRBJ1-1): DAGVTQSPTHLIKTRGQQVTLRCSPKSGHDTVSWYQQALGQGPQFIFQYYEEEERQRGNFPDRFSGHQFPNYSSELNVNALLLGDSALYLCASSLAQGWMNTEAFFGQGTRLTVV.

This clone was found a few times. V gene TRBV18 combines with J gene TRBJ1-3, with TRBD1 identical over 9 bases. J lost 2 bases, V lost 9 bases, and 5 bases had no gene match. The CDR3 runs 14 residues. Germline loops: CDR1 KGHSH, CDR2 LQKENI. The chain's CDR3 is CASFTGGTGNTIYF. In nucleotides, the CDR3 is TGTGCCAGTTTTACAGGGGGCACTGGAAACACCATATATTTT.